This TCR beta chain was profiled in a study of metastatic and nonmetastatic thyroid tumors. Study at large: Comparative analysis of repertoires was undertaken across blood and tumor or nodule tissue obtained from malignant and benign thyroid patients. The study, taken as a whole, reports: According to reports, the diversity of TCR beta was significantly higher in malignant thyroid tumors than in benign nodules, and this held in both blood and tumor samples.

Authors' data handling: Clinicopathological groups of papillary thyroid cancer showed CDR3 differences that were used to build a distant-metastasis classifier. MiXCR was used by TCRdb to re-call the PCR reads. TCRdb, rather than the study authors, made the V and J calls. The profile shows about 89,000 clones, under 15% of them singletons. Remarks on this clone: The antigen is not known.

The entire patient cohort was treatment-naive prior to thyroid surgery. Germline CDR1 is SGHNT and CDR2 is YENEEA. The CDR3 totals 18 residues. V was shortened by 5 bases and J by 0 bases, with 20 bases between the two germline ends. The chain combines TRBV11-3 with TRBJ2-1, with a possible D match to TRBD2 (5 bases). The receptor was derived from a female donor with papillary thyroid cancer or a benign thyroid nodule (not recorded which). Some clones in this sample may be carry-over from other donors' samples. The specimen was tumor tissue. The CDR3 bases are TGTGCCAGCAGCCTTGGACTTCGTCCTACTAGCTCCTACAATGAGCAGTTCTTC. Its translation: CASSLGLRPTSSYNEQFF. The entire variable domain, with the rest obtained from reference TRBV11-3 and TRBJ2-1, is as follows: EAGVVQSPRYKIIEKKQPVAFWCNPISGHNTLYWYLQNLGQGPELLIRYENEEAVDDSQLPKDRFSAERLKGVDSTLKIQPAELGDSAVYLCASSLGLRPTSSYNEQFFGPGTRLTVL.